This record looks at one T cell receptor beta chain sequence and its context. Its matching antigen is unknown. The data are from a study of T cell responses to AZD1222 COVID-19 vaccine. Study observations and caveats: Baseline seropositivity occurred in only 5 to 7 AZD1222 recipients. Reportedly, nearly half of unique spike TCRs recognized epitopes outside B.1.351/B.1.1.7 mutations. Donors were mostly white British, more females; clonal diversity possibly underestimated. Spike-specific TCR breadth and depth grew following two AZD1222 doses.

Here immunoSEQ multiplex PCR was the method, and the copy in TCRdb shows in-frame clones only, minus some. The repertoire holds under 150,000 clones, with roughly 85% as singletons. The junction had 7 bases not matched to a gene; V was cut back by 4 bases and J by 0 bases. Per germline, CDR1 LGHDT and CDR2 YNNKEL (reference sequence). The CDR3 has 16 residues. The clonotype originates from an adult in good health. The sequencing used peripheral blood, collected on day 0 of MenACWY control vaccination. The V and J genes are TRBV3-1 (or the pseudogene TRBV3-2) and TRBJ2-5, with 8 positions matching TRBD2. The CDR3 DNA reads TGTGCCAGCAGCCCCGGGGGCGGGGGGTACCAAGAGACCCAGTACTTC. It encodes CASSPGGGGYQETQYF.